This T cell receptor beta chain appears in the sequencing data of a study of cytomegalovirus exposure and HLA in healthy donors. Study in general: The roughly 110 validation repertoires matched the 666 first-cohort repertoires in platform, a later analysis reported. Points from the study as a whole: It was 160 or so TCR beta chains that were listed as cytomegalovirus-associated. Rarity held for most TCR sequences, but there were some public TCRs that occurred in many donors.

Sequencing used immunoSEQ multiplex PCR; TCRdb keeps in-frame clones, though not all of them. Of more than 95,000 clones listed, roughly 88% were seen once; the top ten hold more than 1.5%. This clone was picked up one time. The antigen is not known. Donors were drawn from the approximately 120-subject validation cohort, separate from the approximately 620-subject first cohort. The J segment lost 6 bases and the V segment lost 5 bases, leaving 5 bases of the junction unmatched. CDR3 length equals 15 residues. Germline V gene data show CDR1 as SGHNT and CDR2 as YENEEA. Sequenced: PBMCs. This TCR was sampled from a young man in good health and CMV-seronegative. The chain employs TRBV11-3 and TRBJ2-1, with 12 bases that match TRBD2. The CDR3 nucleotides read TGTGCCAGCAGCACCCTAGCGGGAGGGCTCAATGAGCAGTTCTTC. This gives the protein CASSTLAGGLNEQFF.